The source of this T cell receptor beta chain is a study of T-cell memory formation after mild COVID-19. At least ten counts were recorded for this clonotype. TCRdb recomputed calls from the 5' RACE reads with MiXCR, one row per CDR3 protein. In the table there are around 450,000 distinct CDR3 sequences, 20% of which are singletons. Material: PBMCs or a T cell subset sorted from them (not recorded which). The origin of this receptor is an adult woman who had mild COVID-19 (a few samples of this study predate the infection). Cell type and time point are not known.

For the CDR3, the DNA is TGTGCCAGCAGCTTAGGCGGGTACAGCACAGATACGCAGTATTTT. Translation: CASSLGGYSTDTQYF. This chain links TRBV7-6 with TRBJ2-3; D possibly corresponds to TRBD2 (5 bases). Germline CDR1 and CDR2: SGHVS and FNYEAQ. The CDR3 contains 15 residues. V lost 1 base and J lost 0, with 8 bases in between.